Listed here are 5 T cell receptor beta chains from one sample, sequenced in a study of T cells in Graves' hyperthyroidism and ophthalmopathy. RNA transcripts were the template for amplifying TCR beta CDR3 regions. A first-round RT-PCR of the TCR CDR3 used the HTBI primer set. TCRdb reprocessed the multiplex PCR reads with MiXCR, giving one entry per CDR3 protein. This table has hundreds of thousands of distinct CDR3 sequences, roughly 40% appearing once. The specimen was blood. These receptors were obtained from a young man with Graves' hyperthyroidism.

V and J are TRBV15 and TRBJ1-5; 9 positions match TRBD1. Germline V CDR1 and CDR2: LNHNV, YYDKDF (reference sequence). The V and J ends lost 3 bases and 6 bases, in that order; junction bases with no gene match: 3. This CDR3 is 14 amino acids long. This CDR3 is CATSSWDRVQPQHF. In DNA form, the CDR3 reads TGTGCCACCAGCAGTTGGGACAGGGTTCAGCCCCAGCATTTT.

The chain couples TRBV27 to TRBJ1-1; D is undetermined. Germline CDR1 reads MNHEY; CDR2 reads SMNVEV (reference sequence). CDR3 length equals 13 residues. V was clipped by 0 bases and J by 6 bases, with 8 bases between them. The CDR3 loop is CASSLSTVSEAFF. Here the CDR3 DNA reads TGTGCCAGCAGTTTATCCACAGTGTCTGAAGCTTTCTTT.

This clonotype was counted once. J is TRBJ2-7 and V is TRBV2; 13 nucleotides match TRBD2. V dropped 5 bases and J dropped 6; count of bases not matched to a gene: 10. The germline V gene encodes CDR1 SNHLY and CDR2 FYNNEI. The CDR3 runs 16 residues. The CDR3 sequence is CASSLLAGGFSSEQYF. In nucleotides, the CDR3 is TGTGCCAGCAGTTTACTAGCGGGGGGGTTTAGTTCCGAGCAGTACTTC.

This clonotype was seen at least ten times. DNA of the CDR3: TGTGCCAGCAGCTTGGGGACCGTAGAGACCCAGTACTTC. Its protein product is CASSLGTVETQYF. The gene calls are TRBV7-9 and TRBJ2-5, with D perhaps given as TRBD1 or TRBD2 (5 bases each). Germline CDR1 SEHNR, CDR2 FQNEAQ (reference sequence). CDR3 length: 13 residues. V shed 3 bases and J shed 4 bases, with 9 bases lying between them.

In regard to this clonotype: The junction shows a germline mismatch at one end, possibly a read error. The chain employs TRBV7-2 and TRBJ2-5; D not certain. Per the germline V gene, CDR1 is SGHTA and CDR2 is FQGNSA. The length of the CDR3 is 15 residues. CDR3 sequence: CASSYGPEPQETRYF. CDR3 bases: TGTGCCAGCAGCTACGGGCCCGAACCGCAAGAGACCCGGTACTTC.